This is a list of T cell receptor beta chains from one sample in a study of cytomegalovirus exposure and HLA in healthy donors. TCRdb keeps only in-frame clones here, not all; method: immunoSEQ multiplex PCR. The repertoire holds over 45,000 clones, with approximately 95% as singletons. Material for sequencing was PBMCs. Receptors originate from a woman aged 18-29 years in good health and CMV-seronegative. Both conserved end residues are part of each CDR3. D genes are given only for firm matches. Not all rows give a size; the values are once, few, many and, for expanded clones, a class.

>11|.|TRBV19|TRBJ1-1|.
CASSIAVEAFF
TGTGCCAGTAGTATAGCCGTTGAAGCTTTCTTT
>18|TRBD2|TRBV12-5|TRBJ2-3|.
CASGLTSGTSGSTDTQYF
TGTGCTAGTGGTTTGACTTCCGGGACTAGCGGGAGCACAGATACGCAGTATTTT
>12|.|TRBV6-6|TRBJ1-2|.
CASSYRGNGYTF
TGTGCCAGCAGTTACAGGGGAAATGGCTACACCTTC
>14|.|TRBV27|TRBJ1-1|.
CASSMLGTQVEAFF
TGTGCCAGCAGTATGCTAGGGACACAGGTGGAAGCTTTCTTT
>15|TRBD2|TRBV7-9|TRBJ2-1|once
CASSLPSGSHNEQFF
TGTGCCAGCAGCTTACCTAGCGGGAGCCACAATGAGCAGTTCTTC
>16|TRBD2|TRBV6-6|TRBJ2-1|once
CASTLSGMSSYNEQFF
TGTGCCAGCACACTTAGCGGGATGAGCTCCTACAATGAGCAGTTCTTC
>12|.|TRBV29-1|TRBJ1-1|.
CSVIQQDTEAFF
TGCAGCGTTATACAACAAGACACTGAAGCTTTCTTT
>15|TRBD2|TRBV5-1|TRBJ2-2|.
CASSLTSGTGGELFF
TGCGCCAGCAGCTTGACTAGCGGGACCGGTGGGGAGCTGTTTTTT
>14|.|TRBV7-2|TRBJ2-5|.
CASSPVREQETQYF
TGTGCCAGCAGCCCAGTCAGGGAACAAGAGACCCAGTACTTC
>14|.|TRBV7-2|TRBJ1-1|.
CASSLGRGNTEAFF
TGTGCCAGCAGCTTAGGACGGGGAAACACTGAAGCTTTCTTT
>16|TRBD1|TRBV7-9|TRBJ1-3|.
CASSSPDRGLGNTIYF
TGTGCCAGCAGCTCACCTGACAGGGGGCTTGGAAACACCATATATTTT
>16|TRBD2|TRBV5-1|TRBJ2-1|.
CASSPGLAGGQNEQFF
TGCGCCAGCAGCCCCGGACTAGCGGGGGGGCAAAATGAGCAGTTCTTC
>15|.|TRBV7-2|TRBJ2-1|.
CASSLARGTFREQFF
TGTGCCAGCAGCTTGGCCAGGGGGACTTTTAGGGAGCAGTTCTTC
>17|.|TRBV7-9|TRBJ2-3|.
CASSPLGGGPGTDTQYF
TGTGCCAGCAGCCCGCTCGGCGGAGGCCCGGGGACAGATACGCAGTATTTT
>18|TRBD1|TRBV7-6|TRBJ1-4|.
CASSSELGPDRGNEKLFF
TGTGCCAGCAGCTCAGAGTTAGGACCGGACAGGGGAAATGAAAAACTGTTTTTT
>17|.|TRBV5-1|TRBJ2-1|.
CASSMGPGTHPYNEQFF
TGCGCCAGCAGTATGGGGCCAGGGACTCACCCTTACAATGAGCAGTTCTTC
>13|.|TRBV15|TRBJ1-2|.
CATSRDEQWGYTF
TGTGCCACCAGCAGAGATGAACAGTGGGGCTACACCTTC
>15|.|TRBV2|TRBJ1-2|.
CASSVNGQLSYGYTF
TGTGCCAGCAGCGTAAATGGACAGCTCAGCTATGGCTACACCTTC
>13|.|TRBV5-4|TRBJ1-2|few
CASSLGADYGYTF
TGTGCCAGCAGCTTGGGCGCGGATTATGGCTACACCTTC
>15|TRBD2|TRBV2|TRBJ2-2|once
CASSDGGAIFGELFF
TGTGCCAGCAGTGACGGGGGGGCCATTTTCGGGGAGCTGTTTTTT
>16|.|TRBV7-9|TRBJ2-1|.
CASSLGWGNERDEQFF
TGTGCCAGCAGCTTAGGTTGGGGAAACGAGAGGGATGAGCAGTTCTTC
>15|TRBD1|TRBV5-4|TRBJ2-7|.
CASSLPGQGTYEQYF
TGTGCCAGCAGCCTCCCGGGACAGGGTACCTACGAGCAGTACTTC
>13|TRBD1|TRBV11-2|TRBJ1-6|.
CASSPGGSLPLHF
TGTGCCAGCAGCCCAGGGGGCAGTCTGCCCCTCCACTTT
>13|.|TRBV28|TRBJ1-2|.
CASSRQVNYGYTF
TGTGCCAGCAGTAGACAGGTCAACTATGGCTACACCTTC
>14|TRBD1|TRBV29-1|TRBJ1-1|.
CSVRRGARNTEAFF
TGCAGCGTGCGCAGGGGGGCGCGGAACACTGAAGCTTTCTTT
>17|.|TRBV12-5|TRBJ1-1|.
CASGLAPGTVMNTEAFF
TGTGCTAGTGGTTTGGCTCCGGGAACTGTAATGAACACTGAAGCTTTCTTT